The 7 T cell receptor beta chains reported below all come from one sample, sequenced in a study of shared clonotypes between healthy human individuals (dated by TCRdb to between 2020 and 2021). The receptor library was made with the immunoSEQ multiplex PCR assay. Entries here come from immuneACCESS through TCRdb and include only in-frame sequences with V and J called. Some clones fail to appear in such tables; in the studies checked, an unresolved V gene covers under half of the shortfall, and the cause of the remainder is unknown. The sample table records about 1.1 million clones; about four fifths of these occur just once. Together, the top ten hold roughly 0.61% of the sample. The sample consisted of memory CD4+ T cells from PBMCs. Sample cell subset or site, as interpreted from the label and publication: CD45RA-negative fraction. Receptors originate from a man aged 18 to 30 in good health. Some clones in this sample may be carry-over from other donors' samples.

The chain employs TRBV29-1 and TRBJ2-1; 8 bases match TRBD2. Germline lookup yields CDR1 SQVTM and CDR2 ANQGSEA. This CDR3 has 16 amino acids. The J segment lost 2 bases and the V segment lost 2 bases, leaving 8 bases of the junction unmatched. CDR3 amino acids: CSVELREGLAYNEQFF. For the CDR3, the DNA is TGCAGCGTTGAACTCCGGGAGGGCCTGGCCTACAATGAGCAGTTCTTC.

The rearrangement uses TRBV7-8 and TRBJ2-7; D is possibly TRBD2 (5 bases). V was trimmed by 7 bases and J by 0 bases, leaving 16 bases between them. There are 15 residues in the CDR3. CDR1 is SGHVS, CDR2 FQNEAQ, per germline. CDR3 residues: CASTRGQAFSYEQYF. CDR3 DNA sequence: TGTGCCAGCACCCGAGGGCAGGCCTTCTCCTACGAGCAGTACTTC. The whole variable domain, filled in from reference TRBV7-8 and TRBJ2-7, reads GAGVSQSPRYKVAKRGQDVALRCDPISGHVSLFWYQQALGQGPEFLTYFQNEAQLDKSGLPSDRFFAERPEGSVSTLKIQRTQQEDSAVYLCASTRGQAFSYEQYFGPGTRLTVT.

A note on this clone: The sample has other DNA sequences that encode this CDR3 too. This chain links TRBV6-6 with TRBJ1-4; D not resolved. The CDR3 has 15 residues. CDR1 is MNHNY and CDR2 is SVGAGI in the germline V gene (reference sequence). Trimming took 0 bases from V and 3 from J, leaving 8 bases between them. The CDR3 loop reads CASSYSGVPNEKLFF. The CDR3 DNA is TGTGCCAGCAGTTACTCGGGAGTTCCTAATGAAAAACTGTTTTTT.

Comments on this clone: This specimen includes other DNA sequences encoding the same CDR3. The chain carries TRBV5-4 and TRBJ2-3, with 12 bases identical to TRBD2. V shed 1 base, J shed 4 bases, and the junction held 4 bases outside the gene matches. The germline V gene has CDR1 SGHNT and CDR2 YYREEE (reference sequence). This CDR3 has 16 residues. The CDR3 reads CASSLRLAGDADTQYF. CDR3 coding DNA: TGTGCCAGCAGCTTGAGACTAGCGGGAGACGCAGATACGCAGTATTTT.

In DNA form, the CDR3 reads TGTGCCAGCAGCTTTAAATCAGGAGCAGGAAACTATGGCTACACCTTC. Its translation: CASSFKSGAGNYGYTF. The chain links TRBV5-4 to TRBJ1-2; D gene unclear. From germline, CDR1 is SGHNT and CDR2 YYREEE (reference sequence). This CDR3 spans 16 amino acids. The V end lost 2 bases, the J end lost 2 bases, and 16 bases lay between the germline ends.

This clone came up a few times. The V gene is TRBV7-9, the J gene TRBJ2-2; 8 positions agree with TRBD1. This CDR3 spans 16 amino acids. Unmatched junction bases numbered 7, after V lost 1 base and J lost 6 bases. Germline V lookup: CDR1 SEHNR, CDR2 FQNEAQ (reference sequence). This chain's CDR3 is CASSLGGQGASGELFF. Here the CDR3 DNA reads TGTGCCAGCAGCTTAGGAGGGCAGGGGGCGTCCGGGGAGCTGTTTTTT. The full variable domain, its missing parts supplied by reference TRBV7-9 and TRBJ2-2, is DTGVSQNPRHKITKRGQNVTFRCDPISEHNRLYWYRQTLGQGPEFLTYFQNEAQLEKSRLLSDRFSAERPKGSFSTLEIQRTEQGDSAMYLCASSLGGQGASGELFFGEGSRLTVL.

J is TRBJ2-1 and V is TRBV28; a possible D gene is TRBD2 (5 bases). Germline loops: CDR1 MDHEN, CDR2 SYDVKM. This CDR3 contains 14 residues. Trimming took off 5 bases at V and 6 bases at J, with 14 bases between the two ends. The CDR3 coding sequence is TGTGCCAGCAGTAGCAACCTAGCTGGCAATGAGCAGTTCTTC. Its protein product is CASSSNLAGNEQFF.